Following are 19 T cell receptor beta chains from one sample sequenced in a study of Graves' ophthalmopathy and Graves' hyperthyroidism. Amplified material comprised TCR beta CDR3 regions derived from RNA transcripts. Investigators did first-round RT-PCR with HTBI primers, then second-round multiplex PCR. Using its own MiXCR run on the multiplex PCR reads, TCRdb lists one record per CDR3 protein. This table has some 160,000 distinct CDR3 sequences, 35% to 45% appearing once. The specimen sequenced was peripheral blood. Receptor source: a man aged 25-40 years with Graves' ophthalmopathy.

This clonotype was seen a few times. The chain recombines TRBV12-3 or TRBV12-4 with TRBJ2-7; 14 bases agree with TRBD2. V was clipped by 4 bases and J by 4 bases; unmatched bases: 12. The CDR3 is made up of 18 amino acids. The CDR3 DNA is TGTGCCAGCAGTTCCCGCCCCGGGACTAGCGGGAGTAGATACGAGCAGTACTTC. Amino acid sequence: CASSSRPGTSGSRYEQYF.

The genes are TRBV9 and TRBJ2-2, with D perhaps TRBD2 (6 bases). The germline gives CDR1 SGDLS, CDR2 YYNGEE. The V gene lost 2 bases and the J gene lost 5 bases, with 16 bases spanning the gap. The CDR3 runs to 16 residues. CDR3 coding DNA: TGTGCCAGCAGCGTGAAGGAGGGAAGGGGAACCGGGGAGCTGTTTTTT. This translates into CASSVKEGRGTGELFF.

V usage is TRBV6-2 or TRBV6-3 and J usage is TRBJ2-7, with D unresolved. This CDR3 comprises 13 residues. With 7 bases removed from V and 2 bases from J, the gap between germline ends came to 12 bases. Looked up from germline, CDR1 is MNHEY and CDR2 is SVGEGT. For the CDR3, the DNA is TGTGCCAGCAATCTATCAGGTGCCTACGAGCAGTACTTC. It translates to CASNLSGAYEQYF.

This clonotype has ten or more counts. This rearrangement joins TRBV2 to TRBJ2-3; TRBD1 might be the D (6 bases). The CDR3 loop spans 16 amino acids. The V end lost 6 bases, the J end lost 2 bases, and 18 bases lay between the germline ends. Germline CDR1 and CDR2: SNHLY and FYNNEI. CDR3 nucleotide sequence: TGTGCCAGCAGAGTAGAAACAGGGCCCCTCACAGATACGCAGTATTTT. Translating gives CASRVETGPLTDTQYF.

CDR3 coding DNA: TGTGCCAGCAGCTTAGATGTAGATACTGAAGCTTTCTTT. Its protein product is CASSLDVDTEAFF. The rearrangement joins TRBV11-2 to TRBJ1-1, with no clear D. Trimming removed 0 bases from V and 5 bases from J, with 7 bases in between. The CDR3 totals 13 residues. Per the germline V gene, CDR1 is SGHAT and CDR2 is FQNNGV.

The chain combines TRBV7-9 with TRBJ1-2; weak D call: TRBD1 (6 bases). This CDR3 contains 13 residues. Germline assignment: CDR1 SEHNR and CDR2 FQNEAQ (reference sequence). Trimming left V 2 bases short and J 8 bases short, with 12 bases between. CDR3 sequence (DNA): TGTGCCAGCAGCTTAAGGGGGGCTCAAGGCTACACCTTC. Its translation: CASSLRGAQGYTF.

The rearrangement joins TRBV6-5 to TRBJ1-5; a weak D match, TRBD1 (5 bases). This CDR3 region has 14 residues. Germline V gene sequence: CDR1 MNHEY, CDR2 SVGAGI. V was cut by 2 bases and J by 4 bases, with 9 bases left in between. CDR3 amino acids: CASSYPWGNQPQHF. The CDR3 bases are TGTGCCAGCAGTTACCCTTGGGGGAATCAGCCCCAGCATTTT.

This clonotype showed up many times. This chain uses TRBV7-8 with TRBJ2-7; 12 nucleotides match TRBD1. The V and J ends lost 1 base and 5 bases, in that order; junction bases with no gene match: 3. Looked up from germline, CDR1 is SGHVS and CDR2 is FQNEAQ. The CDR3 consists of 15 residues. CDR3 nucleotides: TGTGCCAGCAGCTTAGTGGGACAGGGGGCCGACGAGCAGTACTTC. This encodes CASSLVGQGADEQYF.

Ten or more counts support this clonotype. J is TRBJ1-1 and V is TRBV19; D is unclear. CDR1 and CDR2 from the germline V gene are LNHDA and SQIVND (reference sequence). CDR3 size: 14 residues. The V and J ends lost 1 base and 1 base respectively, with 7 bases between them. CDR3 DNA sequence: TGTGCCAGTAGTATAGGTAGACAGAACACTGAAGCTTTCTTT. It is translated as CASSIGRQNTEAFF.

This clonotype was recorded at least ten times. The DNA for the CDR3 is TGTGCCAGCAGTCGTACTTCTGTTGGGACTCCAGAGACCCAGTACTTC. Protein sequence: CASSRTSVGTPETQYF. The J gene is TRBJ2-5, the V gene TRBV27, with D possibly being TRBD2 (6 bases). Germline V lookup: CDR1 MNHEY, CDR2 SMNVEV (reference sequence). V gave up 5 bases and J gave up 4 bases, with 20 bases separating them. The CDR3 has 16 amino acids.

The V and J genes are TRBV7-2 and TRBJ2-7; TRBD2 agrees at 10 bases. The CDR3 runs 14 residues. Germline loops: CDR1 SGHTA, CDR2 FQGNSA. The trim removed 3 bases at V and 7 bases at J, leaving 6 bases unmatched. CDR3 sequence (DNA): TGTGCCAGCAGCTTGGGACTAGCGACACTGGAGCAGTACTTC. Its protein is CASSLGLATLEQYF.

The rearrangement links TRBV19 to TRBJ1-2; tentative D call: TRBD1 (6 bases). Trimming shortened V by 5 bases and J by 4 bases, and 11 bases separated the two germline ends. Germline V gives CDR1 LNHDA, CDR2 SQIVND (reference sequence). This CDR3 comprises 13 residues. The CDR3 spells CASSRDRTYGYTF. CDR3 nucleotides: TGTGCCAGTAGTCGCGACAGGACCTATGGCTACACCTTC.

The V call is TRBV6-2 or TRBV6-3, the J call TRBJ2-7; 8 bases line up with TRBD1. V gave up 5 bases and J gave up 5 bases; unmatched junction bases: 11. Per the germline V gene, CDR1 is MNHEY and CDR2 is SVGEGT. The CDR3 totals 15 residues. CDR3 amino acids: CASSREDRAPHEQYF. The CDR3, as DNA: TGTGCCAGCAGTAGAGAGGACAGGGCTCCCCACGAGCAGTACTTC.

The chain uses TRBV29-1 and TRBJ2-7; no firm D call. The CDR3 runs to 12 residues. V gave up 0 bases and J gave up 7 bases, with 10 bases separating them. Looked up from germline, CDR1 is SQVTM and CDR2 is ANQGSEA. The DNA for the CDR3 is TGCAGCGTTGAAGACGGACGAATTGAGCAGTACTTC. It yields the protein CSVEDGRIEQYF.

This clonotype was counted at least ten times. One end of the junction does not line up with germline, which may come from a read error. The chain uses TRBV6-2 or TRBV6-3 and TRBJ1-5; D is possibly TRBD1 (5 bases). The CDR3 spans 13 residues. Germline-derived CDR1 and CDR2 are MNHEY and SVGEGT. In DNA form, the CDR3 reads TGTGCCAGCAACCAGGGTAGCACTCAGCCCCAGCATTTT. Translating it yields CASNQGSTQPQHF.

Many counts were recorded for this clonotype. CDR3 residues: CASSSGVYEQYF. In nucleotides, the CDR3 is TGTGCCAGCTCATCCGGGGTCTACGAGCAGTACTTC. V and J are TRBV12-3 or TRBV12-4 and TRBJ2-7; D might be TRBD2 (5 bases). This CDR3 is 12 amino acids long. V was shortened by 8 bases and J by 3 bases, with 11 bases between the two germline ends.

The V call is TRBV19, the J call TRBJ2-5, with 7 bases aligning to TRBD1. The CDR3 extends over 11 amino acids. The V gene's germline CDR1 is LNHDA and CDR2 SQIVND (reference sequence). CDR3 bases: TGTATTGACAGGGCCCTCGGGACCCAGTACTTC. Its protein product is CIDRALGTQYF.

Here the CDR3 reads CASSLGTFTGELFF. Written as DNA, the CDR3 is TGTGCCAGCAGCTTAGGGACCTTCACCGGGGAGCTGTTTTTT. The chain joins TRBV7-2 to TRBJ2-2; D unclear. The germline V gene encodes CDR1 SGHTA and CDR2 FQGNSA. This CDR3 spans 14 amino acids. Trimming shortened V by 1 base and J by 4 bases, and 7 bases separated the two germline ends. The variable domain in full, with the rest retrieved from reference TRBV7-2 and TRBJ2-2, is GAGVSQSPSNKVTEKGKDVELRCDPISGHTALYWYRQSLGQGLEFLIYFQGNSAPDKSGLPSDRFSAERTGGSVSTLTIQRTQQEDSAVYLCASSLGTFTGELFFGEGSRLTVL.

This clonotype was detected ten times or more. Here the CDR3 DNA reads TGTGCCAGCGGCTTACAGGGGGGGAGCCAGCCCCAGCATTTT. It codes for CASGLQGGSQPQHF. The chain joins TRBV28 to TRBJ1-5; 8 nucleotides agree with TRBD1. The CDR3 runs 14 residues. V was pared by 8 bases and J by 7 bases, with 10 bases of the junction left unmatched. CDR1 MDHEN and CDR2 SYDVKM come from the germline V gene.